Listed below are T cell receptor beta chains from one sample, sequenced in a study of cytomegalovirus exposure and HLA in healthy donors. Measured with immunoSEQ multiplex PCR; TCRdb has only the in-frame clones, and not every one. This sample yields about 110,000 clones, of which approximately 80% are seen a single time; roughly 3.6% belongs to the top ten. Sequencing used PBMCs. The receptor set was obtained from a man between 60 and 75 years old in good health and CMV-seronegative. CDR3s include the opening cysteine and the closing phenylalanine or tryptophan. Fields, in order: clone size, D gene, V gene, J gene, CDR3 DNA, CDR3 protein. A D gene is named only where the DNA matches it firmly. For some rows the clone size is stated as once, few or many, or as a class when expanded; others skip it.

-	TRBD1	TRBV27	TRBJ1-6	TGTGCCAGTCGACAGGGTGGGTGGGCACCCCTCCACTTT	CASRQGGWAPLHF
-	-	TRBV5-6	TRBJ1-6	TGTGCCAGCAGCTTGGGGGGCGCTTGGAATAATTCACCCCTCCACTTT	CASSLGGAWNNSPLHF
-	TRBD1	TRBV27	TRBJ1-2	TGTGCCAGCAGTTCCCTAGGACAGGGAATTGGTGGCTACACCTTC	CASSSLGQGIGGYTF
-	TRBD2	TRBV7-2	TRBJ2-2	TGTGCCAGCAGCCTCAAGGCTAGCGGGGGGTACACCGGGGAGCTGTTTTTT	CASSLKASGGYTGELFF
-	TRBD2	TRBV11-2	TRBJ2-3	TGTGCCAGCAGCTTTATAGCGGGGGGGCGAGCAGATACGCAGTATTTT	CASSFIAGGRADTQYF
-	TRBD1	TRBV5-1	TRBJ1-6	TGCGCCAGCAGCTTGGAAGGGGGCGGTGGATCACCCCTCCACTTT	CASSLEGGGGSPLHF
once	TRBD1	TRBV4-1	TRBJ1-1	TGCGCCAGCAGCCAGCCCTTTACCGACAGGGAAACTGAAGCTTTCTTT	CASSQPFTDRETEAFF
-	-	TRBV21-1	TRBJ1-2	TGTGCCAGCAGCTCCCGGGACAGTACCCGGAGGGGCTACACCTTC	CASSSRDSTRRGYTF
-	-	TRBV4-2	TRBJ1-2	TGTGCCAGCAGCCAAGCTATGAGTGGCTACACCTTC	CASSQAMSGYTF
-	TRBD2	TRBV19	TRBJ2-2	TGTGCCAGTAGTATGGATAGCGGGCTGAACACCGGGGAGCTGTTTTTT	CASSMDSGLNTGELFF
-	-	TRBV7-3	TRBJ2-3	TGTGCCAGCGCGCGGGGAAGCACAGATACGCAGTATTTT	CASARGSTDTQYF
-	TRBD1	TRBV4-2	TRBJ2-3	TGTGCCAGCAGCCAAGGGGACAGGGACGCAGATACGCAGTATTTT	CASSQGDRDADTQYF
-	-	TRBV2	TRBJ1-2	TGTGCCAGCAGTGAAGGGGGCCTGAACTATGGCTACACCTTC	CASSEGGLNYGYTF
-	-	TRBV10-3	TRBJ1-2	TGTGCCATCAGTGATCCCGACAAGGCCTATGGCTACACCTTC	CAISDPDKAYGYTF
-	TRBD1	TRBV13	TRBJ1-6	TGTGCCAGCAGCTATCGACAGGGGGCGCAGGTTTCACCCCTCCACTTT	CASSYRQGAQVSPLHF
few	TRBD1	TRBV30	TRBJ1-5	TGTGCCTGGAGTTCCCAACAGGGGGATGGCAATCAGCCCCAGCATTTT	CAWSSQQGDGNQPQHF
-	TRBD2	TRBV7-6	TRBJ2-3	TGTGCCAGCAGCTTAGGGACTAGCGGGGGGGTCACAGATACGCAGTATTTT	CASSLGTSGGVTDTQYF
-	-	TRBV19	TRBJ1-5	TGTGCCAGTAGTATGGGCCGTGATCAGCCCCAGCATTTT	CASSMGRDQPQHF
few	TRBD1	TRBV27	TRBJ2-3	TGTGCCAGCAGTTCCCGGGACAGGGGTATCACAGATACGCAGTATTTT	CASSSRDRGITDTQYF
-	TRBD1	TRBV7-9	TRBJ2-5	TGTGCCAGCAGCATCCGACAGGGGCTTGAGACCCAGTACTTC	CASSIRQGLETQYF
-	-	TRBV27	TRBJ1-1	TGTGCCAGTTACGAGTCCTTTGGGGGGACTGAAGCTTTCTTT	CASYESFGGTEAFF
once	TRBD1	TRBV5-1	TRBJ2-1	TGCGCCAGCTCACTCGGGACAGGGTATAATGAGCAGTTCTTC	CASSLGTGYNEQFF